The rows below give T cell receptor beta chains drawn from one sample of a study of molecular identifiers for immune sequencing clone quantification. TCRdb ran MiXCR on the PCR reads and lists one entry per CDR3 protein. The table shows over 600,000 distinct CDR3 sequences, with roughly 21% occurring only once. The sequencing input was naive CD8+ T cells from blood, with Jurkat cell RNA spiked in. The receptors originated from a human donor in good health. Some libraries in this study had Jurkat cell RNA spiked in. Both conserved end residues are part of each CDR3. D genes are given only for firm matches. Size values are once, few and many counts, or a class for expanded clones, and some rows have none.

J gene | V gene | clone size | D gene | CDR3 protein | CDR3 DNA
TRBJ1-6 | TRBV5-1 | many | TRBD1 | CASSQGQGSDPYNSPLHF | TGCGCCAGCAGCCAAGGACAGGGTTCGGACCCCTATAATTCACCCCTCCACTTT
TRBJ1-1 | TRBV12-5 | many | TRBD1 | CASGETGRLGNTEAFF | TGTGCTAGTGGGGAGACAGGGAGGTTAGGCAACACTGAAGCTTTCTTT
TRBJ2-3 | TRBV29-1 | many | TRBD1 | CSVEGQGVTDTQYF | TGCAGCGTTGAGGGACAGGGTGTCACAGATACGCAGTATTTT
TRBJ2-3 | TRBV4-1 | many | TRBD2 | CASSQGVAGATDTQYF | TGCGCCAGCAGCCAAGGGGTAGCGGGAGCTACAGATACGCAGTATTTT
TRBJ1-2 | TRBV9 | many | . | CASSVEPASTNYGYTF | TGTGCCAGCAGCGTAGAACCAGCTTCTACTAACTATGGCTACACCTTC
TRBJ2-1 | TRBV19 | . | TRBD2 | CASSTSGGAHNEQFF | TGTGCCAGTAGTACTAGCGGGGGGGCGCACAATGAGCAGTTCTTC
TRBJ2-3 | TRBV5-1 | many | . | CASRLGPPRGTDTQYF | TGCGCCAGCAGATTAGGCCCACCCCGGGGCACAGATACGCAGTATTTT
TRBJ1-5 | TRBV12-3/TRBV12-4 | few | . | CASSLVGRGNQPQHF | TGTGCCAGCAGTTTAGTAGGCAGGGGTAATCAGCCCCAGCATTTT
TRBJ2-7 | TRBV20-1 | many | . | CSARDSRLFYEQYF | TGCAGTGCTAGAGATAGCAGGCTGTTCTACGAGCAGTACTTC
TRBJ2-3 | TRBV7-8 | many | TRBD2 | CASSPLAGDTDTQYF | TGTGCCAGCAGCCCCCTGGCGGGGGACACAGATACGCAGTATTTT
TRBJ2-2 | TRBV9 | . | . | CASSPLSGPNTRELFF | TGTGCCAGCAGCCCACTATCTGGGCCGAACACCAGGGAGCTGTTTTTT
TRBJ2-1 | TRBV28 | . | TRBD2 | CASSSLRLAGMDEQFF | TGTGCCAGCAGCTCTCTCCGACTAGCGGGGATGGATGAGCAGTTCTTC
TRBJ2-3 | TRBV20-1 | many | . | CSGSWDRFTDTQYF | TGCAGTGGGAGTTGGGACCGCTTCACAGATACGCAGTATTTT
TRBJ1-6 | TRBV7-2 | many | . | CASRETASYNSPLHF | TGTGCCAGCAGGGAAACAGCCTCATATAATTCACCCCTCCACTTT
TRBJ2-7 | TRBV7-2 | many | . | CASSFPPGQRYEQYF | TGTGCCAGCAGCTTCCCCCCCGGACAGCGCTACGAGCAGTACTTC
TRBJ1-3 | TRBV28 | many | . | CASSEVSGNTIYF | TGTGCCAGCTCTGAGGTGTCTGGAAACACCATATATTTT
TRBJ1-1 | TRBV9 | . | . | CASSVGALNTGAFF | TGTGCCAGCAGCGTGGGAGCTTTGAACACTGGAGCTTTCTTT
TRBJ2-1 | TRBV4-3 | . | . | CASSQESSGYEQFF | TGCGCCAGCAGCCAAGAAAGTTCCGGGTATGAGCAGTTCTTC
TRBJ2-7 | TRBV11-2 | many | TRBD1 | CASSSSRGQGADEQYF | TGTGCCAGCAGCTCGAGCCGGGGACAGGGGGCCGACGAGCAGTACTTC
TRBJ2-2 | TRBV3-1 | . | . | CAGSQDLNGGELFF | TGTGCCGGCAGCCAAGACCTGAATGGCGGGGAGCTGTTTTTT
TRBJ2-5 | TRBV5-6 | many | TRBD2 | CASSPGTKETQYF | TGTGCCAGCAGCCCAGGGACTAAAGAGACCCAGTACTTC